The 17 T cell receptor beta chains in this list originate from one sample, sequenced in a study of CD8 T cells in Susac syndrome. It was with random hexamers that roughly 0.5 to 1 ug RNA was reverse transcribed. Each CDR3 protein is one row after TCRdb ran MiXCR on the immunoSEQ multiplex PCR reads. The repertoire holds under 95,000 distinct CDR3 sequences, with about 94% as singletons. The sequenced sample consisted of CD4+ T cells from PBMCs. The receptors derive from a human donor with Susac syndrome.

The chain employs TRBV7-6 and TRBJ1-3; possible D gene TRBD1, 6 bases. The CDR3 runs to 15 residues. CDR1 is SGHVS, CDR2 FNYEAQ, per germline. The V and J ends lost 2 bases and 0 bases respectively, with 8 bases between them. The CDR3 coding sequence is TGTGCCAGCAGCTTATTGGACAGCTCTGGAAACACCATATATTTT. Its protein product is CASSLLDSSGNTIYF.

The V and J genes are TRBV4-1 and TRBJ1-4; TRBD1 might be the D (6 bases). The CDR3 extends over 16 amino acids. Between the trimmed V and J ends, which lost 1 base and 4 bases, there was a span of 13 bases. Looked up from germline, CDR1 is MGHRA and CDR2 is YSYEKL. The DNA of the CDR3 is TGCGCCAGCAGCCAAGTTGAAGGAGGGGGTAATGAAAAACTGTTTTTT. Residues: CASSQVEGGGNEKLFF.

The V gene is TRBV5-6, the J gene TRBJ2-7; TRBD1 agrees at 7 bases. Germline trimming cut 4 bases from V and 2 bases from J; bases unmatched to any gene: 12. The V gene's germline CDR1 is SGHDT and CDR2 YYEEEE. This CDR3 is built from 16 residues. Here the CDR3 reads CASSGTGTAFAYEQYF. DNA of the CDR3: TGTGCCAGCAGCGGGACCGGGACAGCTTTCGCCTACGAGCAGTACTTC. The full variable domain, its missing parts supplied by reference TRBV5-6 and TRBJ2-7, is DAGVTQSPTHLIKTRGQQVTLRCSPKSGHDTVSWYQQALGQGPQFIFQYYEEEERQRGNFPDRFSGHQFPNYSSELNVNALLLGDSALYLCASSGTGTAFAYEQYFGPGTRLTVT.

The rearrangement joins TRBV12-3 or TRBV12-4 to TRBJ1-1; D not certain. V lost 2 bases and J lost 4, with 8 bases in between. CDR3 length: 13 amino acids. This chain's CDR3 is CASSLSPITEAFF. The CDR3, as DNA: TGTGCCAGCAGTTTATCCCCGATCACTGAAGCTTTCTTT.

J is TRBJ2-7 and V is TRBV9, with 8 bases aligning to TRBD1. CDR3 length: 15 residues. Trimming cost V 7 bases and J 0 bases; bases outside gene matches: 9. The germline V gene has CDR1 SGDLS and CDR2 YYNGEE. The CDR3 loop is CASSQGAGSSYEQYF. The CDR3 DNA reads as TGTGCCAGCTCCCAGGGGGCAGGGAGCTCCTACGAGCAGTACTTC.

This clonotype was seen a few times. The chain recombines TRBV6-5 with TRBJ2-7; 7 bases line up with TRBD1. Trimming removed 10 bases from V and 0 bases from J; junction bases left unmatched: 9. CDR1 and CDR2 (germline): MNHEY, SVGAGI. The CDR3 length is 14 residues. CDR3 amino acids: CATQTAGGSYEQYF. The CDR3, as DNA: TGTGCCACTCAGACCGCAGGGGGCTCCTACGAGCAGTACTTC.

The chain combines TRBV29-1 with TRBJ1-4; D not resolved. The CDR3 is 13 amino acids. V shed 4 bases and J shed 7 bases, with 13 bases lying between them. CDR1 is SQVTM, CDR2 ANQGSEA, per germline. The CDR3 sequence: CSVGRGIGEKLFF. The CDR3, as DNA: TGCAGCGTTGGCCGCGGCATCGGTGAAAAACTGTTTTTT.

The chain is built from TRBV9 and TRBJ2-5, with a weak D call TRBD1 (6 bases). The CDR3 runs 15 residues. Germline V CDR1 and CDR2: SGDLS, YYNGEE. Trimming left V 4 bases short and J 5 bases short, with 18 bases between. The CDR3 nucleotides are TGTGCCAGCAGCAGGGACATTAACTTACAGGAGACCCAGTACTTC. It yields the protein CASSRDINLQETQYF.

The chain combines TRBV6-5 with TRBJ1-2, with unresolved D. Germline V lookup: CDR1 MNHEY, CDR2 SVGAGI. The CDR3 covers 12 residues. CDR3 residues: CATGGLGYGYTF. For the CDR3, the DNA is TGTGCTACGGGAGGCCTTGGCTATGGCTACACCTTC.

The J gene is TRBJ2-7, the V gene TRBV29-1; D not certain. CDR1 and CDR2 from the germline V gene are SQVTM and ANQGSEA. The CDR3 covers 11 residues. The V and J ends lost 2 bases and 1 base respectively, with 3 bases between them. The CDR3 loop is CSVERSYEQYF. The DNA of the CDR3 is TGCAGCGTTGAACGATCCTACGAGCAGTACTTC.

The chain uses TRBV4-3 and TRBJ2-7; no firm D call. The CDR3 has 13 residues. Trimming removed 0 bases at V and 2 bases at J, with 5 bases between. Germline loops: CDR1 LGHNA, CDR2 YSLEER. The CDR3 DNA reads as TGCGCCAGCAGCCAAGATATAGCCTACGAGCAGTACTTC. This encodes CASSQDIAYEQYF.

V is TRBV4-1 and J is TRBJ2-2; no clear D. Germline-derived CDR1 and CDR2 are MGHRA and YSYEKL. This CDR3 has 13 amino acids. Trimming cost V 0 bases and J 8 bases, with 7 bases left between them. The CDR3 loop is CASSQDPWGELFF. CDR3 bases: TGCGCCAGCAGCCAAGATCCGTGGGGGGAGCTGTTTTTT.

This chain links TRBV24-1 with TRBJ2-1; 7 nucleotides line up with TRBD2. Per germline, CDR1 KGHDR and CDR2 SFDVKD. The V gene end was trimmed by 9 bases and the J gene end by 12 bases; junction bases not matched to a gene: 7. The length of the CDR3 is 11 residues. The CDR3 reads CATSQGGGQFF. CDR3 nucleotide sequence: TGTGCCACCTCTCAGGGCGGGGGGCAGTTCTTC.

The chain links TRBV23-1 to TRBJ2-3, with D perhaps matching TRBD1 (5 bases). TRBV23-1 is marked as an open reading frame, function uncertain. Trimming took off 0 bases at V and 4 bases at J, with 20 bases between the two ends. The CDR3 runs to 18 residues. CDR3 nucleotide sequence: TGCGCCAGCAGTCAATCAATGGGAAATGTAGGGGTCTCAGATACGCAGTATTTT. Its translation: CASSQSMGNVGVSDTQYF.

This clonotype was detected once. The chain joins TRBV29-1 to TRBJ2-3; 9 bases line up with TRBD2. Trimming at V came to 0 bases and at J to 6 bases, leaving 4 bases not matched to a gene. Looked up from germline, CDR1 is SQVTM and CDR2 is ANQGSEA. The CDR3 length is 14 residues. CDR3 region: CSVEDTLAGDTQYF. The CDR3 region has the DNA TGCAGCGTTGAAGATACCCTAGCGGGGGATACGCAGTATTTT.

This chain connects TRBV29-1 to TRBJ2-3, with TRBD2 matching 11 bases. V dropped 2 bases and J dropped 3; count of bases not matched to a gene: 1. The CDR3 runs to 14 residues. Germline V gene lookup returns CDR1 SQVTM and CDR2 ANQGSEA. The DNA of the CDR3 is TGCAGCGTTGAAACTAGCGGGGGTACAGATACGCAGTATTTT. Its translation: CSVETSGGTDTQYF.

The genes are TRBV5-1 and TRBJ1-4, with D perhaps matching TRBD1 (6 bases). The germline V gene encodes CDR1 SGHRS and CDR2 YFSETQ. CDR3 size: 16 residues. V lost 0 bases, J lost 7 bases, and 16 bases lay in between. The CDR3: CASSLAGPGGGEKLFF. CDR3 nucleotide sequence: TGCGCCAGCAGCTTGGCCGGTCCTGGGGGCGGTGAAAAACTGTTTTTT. Supplemented by reference TRBV5-1 and TRBJ1-4, the full variable domain reads KAGVTQTPRYLIKTRGQQVTLSCSPISGHRSVSWYQQTPGQGLQFLFEYFSETQRNKGNFPGRFSGRQFSNSRSEMNVSTLELGDSALYLCASSLAGPGGGEKLFFGSGTQLSVL.